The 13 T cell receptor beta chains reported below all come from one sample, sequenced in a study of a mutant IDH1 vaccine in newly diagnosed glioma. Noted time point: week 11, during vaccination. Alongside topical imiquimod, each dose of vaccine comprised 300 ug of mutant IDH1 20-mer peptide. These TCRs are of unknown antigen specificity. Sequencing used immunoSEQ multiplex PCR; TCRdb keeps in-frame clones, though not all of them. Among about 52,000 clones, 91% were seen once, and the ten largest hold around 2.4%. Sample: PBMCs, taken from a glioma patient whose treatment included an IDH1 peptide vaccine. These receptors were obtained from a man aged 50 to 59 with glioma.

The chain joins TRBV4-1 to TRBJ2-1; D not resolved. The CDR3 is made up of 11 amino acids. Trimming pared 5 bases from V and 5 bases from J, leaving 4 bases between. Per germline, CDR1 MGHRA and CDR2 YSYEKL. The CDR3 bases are TGCGCCAGCAGCAGAAACAATGAGCAGTTCTTC. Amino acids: CASSRNNEQFF.

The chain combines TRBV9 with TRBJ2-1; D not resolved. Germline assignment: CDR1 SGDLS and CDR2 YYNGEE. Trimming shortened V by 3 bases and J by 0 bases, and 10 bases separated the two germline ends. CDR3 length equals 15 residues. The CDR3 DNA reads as TGTGCCAGCAGCGGGACGGAGAGCTCCTACAATGAGCAGTTCTTC. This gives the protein CASSGTESSYNEQFF. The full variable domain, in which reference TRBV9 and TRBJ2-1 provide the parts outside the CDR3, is DSGVTQTPKHLITATGQRVTLRCSPRSGDLSVYWYQQSLDQGLQFLIQYYNGEERAKGNILERFSAQQFPDLHSELNLSSLELGDSALYFCASSGTESSYNEQFFGPGTRLTVL.

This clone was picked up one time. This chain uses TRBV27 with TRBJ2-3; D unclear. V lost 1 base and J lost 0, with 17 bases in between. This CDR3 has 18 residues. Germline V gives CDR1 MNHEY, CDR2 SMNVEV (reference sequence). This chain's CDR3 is CASSLFFLGVTSTDTQYF. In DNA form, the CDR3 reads TGTGCCAGCAGTTTATTTTTTTTGGGCGTAACTAGCACAGATACGCAGTATTTT.

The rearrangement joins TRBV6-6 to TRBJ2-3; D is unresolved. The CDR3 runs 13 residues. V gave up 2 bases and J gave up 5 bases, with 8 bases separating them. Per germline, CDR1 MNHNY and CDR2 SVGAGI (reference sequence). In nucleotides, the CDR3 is TGTGCCAGCAGTTACCTAGTTGGAGATACGCAGTATTTT. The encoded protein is CASSYLVGDTQYF.

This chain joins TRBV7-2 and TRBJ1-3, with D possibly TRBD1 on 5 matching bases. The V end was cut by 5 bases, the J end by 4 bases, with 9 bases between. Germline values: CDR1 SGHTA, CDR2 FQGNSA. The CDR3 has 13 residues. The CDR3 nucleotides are TGTGCCAGCAGCCGGGACTTCGGAAACACCATATATTTT. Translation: CASSRDFGNTIYF.

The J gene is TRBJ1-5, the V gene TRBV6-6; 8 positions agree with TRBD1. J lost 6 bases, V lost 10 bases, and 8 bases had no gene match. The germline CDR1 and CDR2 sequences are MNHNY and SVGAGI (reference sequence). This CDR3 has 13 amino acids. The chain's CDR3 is CAIRDRGGQPQHF. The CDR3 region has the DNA TGTGCCATCCGAGACAGGGGAGGTCAGCCCCAGCATTTT.

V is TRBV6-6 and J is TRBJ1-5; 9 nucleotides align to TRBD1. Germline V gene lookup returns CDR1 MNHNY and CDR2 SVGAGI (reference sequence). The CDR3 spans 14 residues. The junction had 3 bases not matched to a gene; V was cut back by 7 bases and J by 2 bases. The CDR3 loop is CASTGQGGNQPQHF. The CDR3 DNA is TGTGCCAGCACGGGACAGGGAGGCAATCAGCCCCAGCATTTT.

Here the CDR3 reads CASSLAGVSGQETQYF. The CDR3 nucleotides read TGCGCCAGCAGCTTGGCCGGGGTTAGCGGCCAAGAGACCCAGTACTTC. This chain connects TRBV5-1 to TRBJ2-5; a weak D match, TRBD2 (6 bases). This CDR3 contains 16 residues. V lost 0 bases, J lost 1 base, and 13 bases lay in between. CDR1 is SGHRS, CDR2 YFSETQ, per germline.

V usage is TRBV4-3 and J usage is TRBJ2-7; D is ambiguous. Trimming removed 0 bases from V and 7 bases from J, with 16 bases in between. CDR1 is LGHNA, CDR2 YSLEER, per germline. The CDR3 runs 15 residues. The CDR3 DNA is TGCGCCAGCAGCCAAGATTCGGGCCCCCTGGGGGAGCAGTACTTC. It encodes CASSQDSGPLGEQYF.

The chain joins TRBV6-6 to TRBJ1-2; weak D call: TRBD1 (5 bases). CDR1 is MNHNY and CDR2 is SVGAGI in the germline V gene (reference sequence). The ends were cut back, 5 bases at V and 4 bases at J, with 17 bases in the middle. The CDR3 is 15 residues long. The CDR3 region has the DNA TGTGCCAGCAGTCCCGGGGGTCTCATCACCTATGGCTACACCTTC. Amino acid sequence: CASSPGGLITYGYTF.

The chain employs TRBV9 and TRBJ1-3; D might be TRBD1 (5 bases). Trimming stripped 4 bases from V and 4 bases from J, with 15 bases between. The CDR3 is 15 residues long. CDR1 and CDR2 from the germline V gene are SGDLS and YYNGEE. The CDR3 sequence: CASSPGTPVGNTIYF. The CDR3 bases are TGTGCCAGCAGCCCCGGGACGCCAGTGGGAAACACCATATATTTT.

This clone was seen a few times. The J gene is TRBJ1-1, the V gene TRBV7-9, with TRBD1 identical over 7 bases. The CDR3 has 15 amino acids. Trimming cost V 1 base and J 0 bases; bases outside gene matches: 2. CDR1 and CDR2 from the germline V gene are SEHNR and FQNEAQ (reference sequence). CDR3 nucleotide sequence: TGTGCCAGCAGCTTAGGACAGGGAATGAACACTGAAGCTTTCTTT. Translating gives CASSLGQGMNTEAFF.

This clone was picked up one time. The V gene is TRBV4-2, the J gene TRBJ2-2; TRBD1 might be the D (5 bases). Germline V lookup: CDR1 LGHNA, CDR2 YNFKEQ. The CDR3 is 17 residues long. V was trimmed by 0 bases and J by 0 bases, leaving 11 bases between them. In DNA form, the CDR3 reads TGTGCCAGCAGCCAAGACCACAGGAATACGAACACCGGGGAGCTGTTTTTT. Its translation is CASSQDHRNTNTGELFF.